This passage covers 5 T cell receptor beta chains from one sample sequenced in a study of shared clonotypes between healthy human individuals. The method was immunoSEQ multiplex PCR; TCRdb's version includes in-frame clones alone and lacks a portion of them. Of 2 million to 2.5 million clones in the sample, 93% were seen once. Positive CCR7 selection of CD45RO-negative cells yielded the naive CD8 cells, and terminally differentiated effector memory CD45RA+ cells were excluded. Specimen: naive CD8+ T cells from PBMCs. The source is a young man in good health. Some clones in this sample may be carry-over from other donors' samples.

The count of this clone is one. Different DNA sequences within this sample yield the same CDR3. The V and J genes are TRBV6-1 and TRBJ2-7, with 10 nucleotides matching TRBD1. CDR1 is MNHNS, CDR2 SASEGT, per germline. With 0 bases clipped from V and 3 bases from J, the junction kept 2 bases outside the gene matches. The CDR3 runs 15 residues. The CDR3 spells CASSEARTGGYEQYF. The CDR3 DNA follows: TGTGCCAGCAGTGAAGCACGGACAGGGGGCTACGAGCAGTACTTC.

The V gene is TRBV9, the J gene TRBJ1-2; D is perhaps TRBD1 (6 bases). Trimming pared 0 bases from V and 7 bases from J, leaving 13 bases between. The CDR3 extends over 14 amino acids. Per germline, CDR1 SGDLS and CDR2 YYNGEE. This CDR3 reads CASSVGAGVLGYTF. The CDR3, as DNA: TGTGCCAGCAGCGTAGGGGCAGGGGTGCTTGGCTACACCTTC.

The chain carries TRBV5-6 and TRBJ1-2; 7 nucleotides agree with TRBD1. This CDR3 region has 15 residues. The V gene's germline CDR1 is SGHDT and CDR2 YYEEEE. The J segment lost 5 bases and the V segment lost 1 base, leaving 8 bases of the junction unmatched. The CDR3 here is CASSLSARGWYGYTF. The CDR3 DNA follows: TGTGCCAGCAGCTTGTCCGCCAGGGGGTGGTATGGCTACACCTTC.

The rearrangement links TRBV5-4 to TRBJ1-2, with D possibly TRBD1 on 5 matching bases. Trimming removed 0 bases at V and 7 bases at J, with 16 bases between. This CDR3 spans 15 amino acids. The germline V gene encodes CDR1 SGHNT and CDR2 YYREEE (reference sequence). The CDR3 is CASSLARDGPPGYTF. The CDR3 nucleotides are TGTGCCAGCAGCTTGGCAAGGGACGGCCCCCCTGGCTACACCTTC.

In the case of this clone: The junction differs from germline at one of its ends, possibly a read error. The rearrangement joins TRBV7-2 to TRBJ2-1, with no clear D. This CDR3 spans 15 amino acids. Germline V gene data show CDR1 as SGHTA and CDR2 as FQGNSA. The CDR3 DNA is TGTGCCAGCAGTTTAGGCCCGTATAAGAAGAATGAGCAGTTCTTC. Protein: CASSLGPYKKNEQFF.